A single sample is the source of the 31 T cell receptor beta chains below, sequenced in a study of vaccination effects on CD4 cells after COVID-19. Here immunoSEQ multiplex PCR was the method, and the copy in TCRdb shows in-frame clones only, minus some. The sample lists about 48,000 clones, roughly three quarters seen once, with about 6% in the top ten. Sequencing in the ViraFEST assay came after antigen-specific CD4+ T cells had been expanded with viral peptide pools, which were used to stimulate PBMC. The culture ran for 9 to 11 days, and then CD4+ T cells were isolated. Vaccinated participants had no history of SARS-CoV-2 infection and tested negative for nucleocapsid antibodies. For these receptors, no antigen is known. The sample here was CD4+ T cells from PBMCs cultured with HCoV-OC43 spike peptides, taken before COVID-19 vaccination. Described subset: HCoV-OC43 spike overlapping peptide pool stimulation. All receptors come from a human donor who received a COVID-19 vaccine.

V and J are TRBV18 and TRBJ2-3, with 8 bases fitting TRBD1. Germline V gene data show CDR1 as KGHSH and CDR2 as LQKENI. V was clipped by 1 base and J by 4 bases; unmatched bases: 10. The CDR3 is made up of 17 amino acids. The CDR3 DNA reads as TGTGCCAGCTCACCACTTTCGGGGCAGGGGGCGTCAGATACGCAGTATTTT. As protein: CASSPLSGQGASDTQYF. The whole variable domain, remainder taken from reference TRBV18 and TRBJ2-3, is NAGVMQNPRHLVRRRGQEARLRCSPMKGHSHVYWYRQLPEEGLKFMVYLQKENIIDESGMPKERFSAEFPKEGPSILRIQQVVRGDSAAYFCASSPLSGQGASDTQYFGPGTRLTVL.

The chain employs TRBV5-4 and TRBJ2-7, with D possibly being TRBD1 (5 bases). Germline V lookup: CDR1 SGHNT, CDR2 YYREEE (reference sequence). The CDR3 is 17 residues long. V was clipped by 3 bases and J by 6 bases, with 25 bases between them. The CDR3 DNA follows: TGTGCCAGCAGCTCGCACCACCCCGGGTCAGCCCAGGGCGAGCAGTACGTC. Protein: CASSSHHPGSAQGEQYV.

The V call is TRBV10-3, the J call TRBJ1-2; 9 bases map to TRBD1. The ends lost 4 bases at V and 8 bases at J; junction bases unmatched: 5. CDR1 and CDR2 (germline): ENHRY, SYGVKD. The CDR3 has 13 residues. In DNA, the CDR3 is TGTGCCATCAGTGGAGGACAGGGGAAGGGCTACACCTTC. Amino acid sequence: CAISGGQGKGYTF.

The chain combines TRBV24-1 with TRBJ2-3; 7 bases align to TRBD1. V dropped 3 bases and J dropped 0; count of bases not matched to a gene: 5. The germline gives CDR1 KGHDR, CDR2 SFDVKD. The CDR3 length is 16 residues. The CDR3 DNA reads TGTGCCACCAGTGATGAGACAGGGCCGAGCACAGATACGCAGTATTTT. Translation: CATSDETGPSTDTQYF.

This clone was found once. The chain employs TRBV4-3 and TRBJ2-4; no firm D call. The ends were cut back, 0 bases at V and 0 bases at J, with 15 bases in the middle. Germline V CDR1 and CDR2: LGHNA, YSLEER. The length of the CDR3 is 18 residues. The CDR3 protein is CASSQEFYIERAKNIQYF. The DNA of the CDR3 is TGCGCCAGCAGCCAAGAATTCTATATCGAGAGAGCCAAAAACATTCAGTACTTC.

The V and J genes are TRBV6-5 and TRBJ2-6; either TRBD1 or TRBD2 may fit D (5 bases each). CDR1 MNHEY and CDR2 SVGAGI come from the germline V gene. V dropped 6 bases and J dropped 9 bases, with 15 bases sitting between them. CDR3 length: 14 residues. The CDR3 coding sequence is TGTGCCAGCAGGGGACGGATAGGAGACAACGTCCTGACTTTC. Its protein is CASRGRIGDNVLTF.

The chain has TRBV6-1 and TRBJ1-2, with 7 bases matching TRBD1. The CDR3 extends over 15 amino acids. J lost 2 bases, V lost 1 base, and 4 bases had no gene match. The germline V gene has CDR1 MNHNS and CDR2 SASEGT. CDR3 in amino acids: CASSEERGRNYGYTF. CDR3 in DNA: TGTGCCAGCAGTGAAGAAAGGGGGCGAAACTATGGCTACACCTTC.

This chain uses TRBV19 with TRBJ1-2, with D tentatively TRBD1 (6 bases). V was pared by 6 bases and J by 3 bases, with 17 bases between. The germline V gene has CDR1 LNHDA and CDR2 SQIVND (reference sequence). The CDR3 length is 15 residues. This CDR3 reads CASSVRGQNDYGYTF. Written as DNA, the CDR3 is TGTGCCAGTAGCGTCAGGGGCCAAAACGACTATGGCTACACCTTC.

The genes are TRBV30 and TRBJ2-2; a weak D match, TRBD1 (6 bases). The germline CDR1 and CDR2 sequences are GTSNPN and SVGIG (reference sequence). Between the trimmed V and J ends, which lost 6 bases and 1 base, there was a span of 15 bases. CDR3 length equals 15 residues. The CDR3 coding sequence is TGTGCCTGCCATAAGGGACACCTGAACACCGGGGAGCTGTTTTTT. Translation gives CACHKGHLNTGELFF.

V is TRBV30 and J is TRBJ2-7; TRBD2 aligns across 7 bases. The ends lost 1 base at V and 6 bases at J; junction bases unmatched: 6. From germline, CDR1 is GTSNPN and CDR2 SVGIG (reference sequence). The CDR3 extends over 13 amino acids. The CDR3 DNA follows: TGTGCCTGGAGTGCGAACGGGGGGAGCGAGCAGTACGTC. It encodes CAWSANGGSEQYV.

The CDR3 region has the DNA TGTGCCAGCAGCCAATTCCAGGGAGCTGAAGCTTTCTTT. As protein: CASSQFQGAEAFF. The chain uses TRBV7-3 and TRBJ1-1, with a possible D match to TRBD1 (5 bases). Trimming removed 5 bases from V and 6 bases from J, with 13 bases in between. The CDR3 totals 13 residues. Germline CDR1 is SGHTA and CDR2 is FQGTGA.

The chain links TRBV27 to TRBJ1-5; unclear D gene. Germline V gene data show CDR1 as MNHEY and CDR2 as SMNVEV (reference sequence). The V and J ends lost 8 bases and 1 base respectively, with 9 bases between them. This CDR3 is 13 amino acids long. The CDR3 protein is CASSRWSNQPQHF. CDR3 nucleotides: TGTGCCAGCTCGAGATGGAGCAATCAGCCCCAGCATTTT.

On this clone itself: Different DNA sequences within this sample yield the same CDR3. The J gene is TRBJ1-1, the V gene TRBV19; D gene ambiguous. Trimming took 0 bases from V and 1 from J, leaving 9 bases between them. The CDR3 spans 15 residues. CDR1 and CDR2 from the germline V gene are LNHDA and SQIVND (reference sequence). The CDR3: CASSIDRRENTEAFF. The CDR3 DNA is TGTGCCAGTAGTATAGATCGACGGGAGAACACTGAAGCTTTCTTT.

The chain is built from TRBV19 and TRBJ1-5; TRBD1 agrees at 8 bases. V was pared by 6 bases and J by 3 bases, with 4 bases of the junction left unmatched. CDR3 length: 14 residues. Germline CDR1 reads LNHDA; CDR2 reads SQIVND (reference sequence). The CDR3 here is CASSQDRANQPQHF. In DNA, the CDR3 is TGTGCCAGTAGCCAGGACAGGGCCAATCAGCCCCAGCATTTT.

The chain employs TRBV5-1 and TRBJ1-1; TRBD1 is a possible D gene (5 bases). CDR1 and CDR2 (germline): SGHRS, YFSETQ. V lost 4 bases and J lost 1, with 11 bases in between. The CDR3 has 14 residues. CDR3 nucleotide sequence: TGCGCCAGCAGCCCCGGGACGGGGAACACTGAAGCTTTCTTT. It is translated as CASSPGTGNTEAFF.

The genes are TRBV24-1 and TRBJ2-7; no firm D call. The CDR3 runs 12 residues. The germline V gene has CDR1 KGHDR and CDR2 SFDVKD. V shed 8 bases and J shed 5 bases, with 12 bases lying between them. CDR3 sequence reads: CATTQGPDEQYV. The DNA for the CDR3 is TGTGCCACCACGCAAGGGCCCGACGAGCAGTACGTC.

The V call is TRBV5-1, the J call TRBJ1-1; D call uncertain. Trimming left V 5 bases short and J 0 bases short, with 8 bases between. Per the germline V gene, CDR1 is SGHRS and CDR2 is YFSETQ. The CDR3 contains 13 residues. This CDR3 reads CASRYTLNTEAFF. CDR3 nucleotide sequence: TGCGCCAGCAGATACACATTGAACACTGAAGCTTTCTTT.

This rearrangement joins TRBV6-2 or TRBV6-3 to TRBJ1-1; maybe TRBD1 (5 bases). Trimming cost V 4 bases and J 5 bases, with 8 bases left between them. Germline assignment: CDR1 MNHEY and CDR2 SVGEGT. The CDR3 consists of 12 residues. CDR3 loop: CASSFRGTEAFF. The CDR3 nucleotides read TGTGCCAGCAGTTTCCGGGGGACTGAAGCTTTCTTT.

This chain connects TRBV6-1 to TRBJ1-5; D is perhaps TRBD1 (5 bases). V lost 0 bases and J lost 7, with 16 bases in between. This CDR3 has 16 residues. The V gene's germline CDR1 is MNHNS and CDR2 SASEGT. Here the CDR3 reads CASSEALGRDRQPQHF. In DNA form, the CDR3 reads TGTGCCAGCAGTGAAGCGTTAGGCAGGGATCGGCAGCCCCAGCATTTT.

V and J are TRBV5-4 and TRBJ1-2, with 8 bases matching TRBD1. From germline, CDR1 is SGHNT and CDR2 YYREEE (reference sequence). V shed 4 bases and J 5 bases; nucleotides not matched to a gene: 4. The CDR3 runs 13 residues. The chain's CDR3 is CASSPDREYGYTF. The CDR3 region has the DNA TGTGCCAGCAGCCCGGACAGGGAGTATGGCTACACCTTC.

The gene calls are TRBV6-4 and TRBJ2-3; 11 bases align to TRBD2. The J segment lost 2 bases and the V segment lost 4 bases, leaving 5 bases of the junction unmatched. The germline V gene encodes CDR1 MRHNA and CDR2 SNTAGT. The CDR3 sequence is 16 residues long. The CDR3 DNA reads TGTGCCAGCAGTGCAACTAGCGGGGGACCCACAGATACGCAGTATTTT. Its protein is CASSATSGGPTDTQYF.

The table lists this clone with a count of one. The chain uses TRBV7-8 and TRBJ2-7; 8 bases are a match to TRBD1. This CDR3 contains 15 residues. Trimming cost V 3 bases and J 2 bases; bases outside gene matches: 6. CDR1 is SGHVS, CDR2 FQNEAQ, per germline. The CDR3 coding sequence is TGTGCCAGCAGCTTTAGACAGGGGCGACCCTACGAGCAGTACGTC. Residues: CASSFRQGRPYEQYV.

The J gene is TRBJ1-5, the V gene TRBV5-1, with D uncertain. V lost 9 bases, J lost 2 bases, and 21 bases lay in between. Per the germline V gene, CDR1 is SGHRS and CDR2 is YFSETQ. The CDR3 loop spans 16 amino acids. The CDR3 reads CATQDGVIIRNQPQHF. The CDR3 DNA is TGCGCCACCCAAGATGGGGTGATAATCCGCAATCAGCCCCAGCATTTT.

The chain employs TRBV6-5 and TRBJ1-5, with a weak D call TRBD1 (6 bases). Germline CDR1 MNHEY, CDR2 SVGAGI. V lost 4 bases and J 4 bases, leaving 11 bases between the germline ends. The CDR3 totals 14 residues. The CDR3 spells CASSFGQLNQPQHF. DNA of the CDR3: TGTGCCAGCAGTTTCGGACAGTTAAATCAGCCCCAGCATTTT.

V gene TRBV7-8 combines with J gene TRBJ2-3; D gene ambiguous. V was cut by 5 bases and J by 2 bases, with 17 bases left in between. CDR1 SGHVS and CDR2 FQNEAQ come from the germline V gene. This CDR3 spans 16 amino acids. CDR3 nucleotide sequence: TGTGCCAGCAGCCGAAGGGTCCCGGCCTTCACAGATACGCAGTATTTT. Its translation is CASSRRVPAFTDTQYF.

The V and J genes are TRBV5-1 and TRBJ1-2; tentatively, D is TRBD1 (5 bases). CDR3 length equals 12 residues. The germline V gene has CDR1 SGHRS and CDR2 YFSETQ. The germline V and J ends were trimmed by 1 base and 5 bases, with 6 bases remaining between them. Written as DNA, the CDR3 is TGCGCCAGCAGCTTGCCAGGGTATGGCTACACCTTC. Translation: CASSLPGYGYTF.

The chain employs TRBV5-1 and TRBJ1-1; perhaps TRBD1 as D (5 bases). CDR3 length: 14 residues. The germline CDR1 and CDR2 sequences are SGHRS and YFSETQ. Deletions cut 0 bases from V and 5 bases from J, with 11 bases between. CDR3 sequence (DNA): TGCGCCAGCAGCTTGGAGGGGATTGGGACTGAAGCTTTCTTT. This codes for CASSLEGIGTEAFF.

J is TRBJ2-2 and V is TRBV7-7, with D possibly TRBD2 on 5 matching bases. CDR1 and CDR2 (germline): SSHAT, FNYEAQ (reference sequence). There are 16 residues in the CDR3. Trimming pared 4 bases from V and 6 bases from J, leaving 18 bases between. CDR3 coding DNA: TGTGCCAGCAGCTACGGGATTCTCCCCGAAGCCGGGGAGCTGTTTTTT. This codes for CASSYGILPEAGELFF.

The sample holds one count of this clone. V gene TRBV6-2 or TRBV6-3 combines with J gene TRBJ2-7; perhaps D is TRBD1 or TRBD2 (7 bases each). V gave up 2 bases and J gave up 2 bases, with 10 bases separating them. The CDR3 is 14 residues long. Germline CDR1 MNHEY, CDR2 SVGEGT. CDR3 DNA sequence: TGTGCCAGCAGTTACAGCGGGACAGCCTACGAGCAGTACGTC. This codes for CASSYSGTAYEQYV.

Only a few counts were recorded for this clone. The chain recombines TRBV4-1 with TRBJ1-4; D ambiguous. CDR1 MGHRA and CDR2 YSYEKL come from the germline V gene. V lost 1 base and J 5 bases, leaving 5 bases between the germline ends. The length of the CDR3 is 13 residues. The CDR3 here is CASSQADNEKLFF. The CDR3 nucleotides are TGCGCCAGCAGCCAAGCTGACAATGAAAAACTGTTTTTT.

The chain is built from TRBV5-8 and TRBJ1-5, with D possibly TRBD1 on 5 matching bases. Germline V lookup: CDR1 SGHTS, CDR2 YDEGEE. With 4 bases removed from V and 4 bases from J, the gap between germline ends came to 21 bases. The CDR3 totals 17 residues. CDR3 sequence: CASSQSKSDRKNQPQHF. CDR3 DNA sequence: TGTGCCAGCAGCCAATCGAAGTCAGACAGAAAGAATCAGCCCCAGCATTTT.